This T cell receptor (beta chain) emerged from a study of blood T cell repertoires in COVID-19. Across the whole study: COVID-19 samples collected from the United States, Italy and Spain covered acute and convalescent phases. PBMCs, B-cell-depleted T cells, or T cells provided the cDNA or gDNA that made up the material.

Germline loops: CDR1 ENHRY, CDR2 SYGVKD. This CDR3 is 18 amino acids long. J lost 3 bases, V lost 6 bases, and 13 bases had no gene match. Original data processing: Reference gene primer amplification gave estimated nucleated cell counts. The table came from immunoSEQ multiplex PCR; TCRdb's copy has only in-frame clones and leaves some out. The D gene and trimming were derived from the DNA, and the V and J assignments and clone size from that table. The table shows about 420,000 clones, with roughly 90% occurring only once. Patients at the Seattle site were enrolled during active infection and followed longitudinally.

V usage is TRBV10-3 and J usage is TRBJ2-1; 11 bases match TRBD1. The sample was peripheral blood. This receptor was taken from a man between 18 and 29 years old with COVID-19, enrolled during active disease. The CDR3 DNA follows: TGTGCCATCAGGTCGGGACAGGGGGTAAAGAAGGGCTACAATGAGCAGTTCTTC. Translation gives CAIRSGQGVKKGYNEQFF.